This paragraph covers one T cell receptor beta chain sequence. What it binds is not known. Unique molecular identifiers were incorporated when the TCRbeta library was constructed. Each CDR3 protein gets one entry after TCRdb re-called the PCR reads with MiXCR. Among about 1,000,000 distinct CDR3 sequences, less than 30% were seen once, and the ten largest hold 28%. This sample is drawn from a study of T-cell reconstitution after alpha-beta-depleted transplantation in children. General study points: Some patients showed high day-60 TCRbeta diversity, which derived from surviving recipient T cells and thymic progenitors.

This sample comprised PBMCs, mostly from graft donor cells, obtained 360 days after TCRalphabeta/CD19-depleted stem cell transplant. This TCR was sampled from a boy under three years old who had a stem cell transplant for SCID, so the T cells may come from the graft donor.

The CDR3 DNA reads TGTGCCAGCAGTTCCTACGACCAACAGGGAAGACTGTTTTTT. This gives the protein CASSSYDQQGRLFF. The rearrangement links TRBV6-2 or TRBV6-3 to TRBJ1-4; a weak D match, TRBD1 (6 bases). This CDR3 has 14 residues. Per the germline V gene, CDR1 is MNHEY and CDR2 is SVGEGT. Trimming shortened V by 4 bases and J by 13 bases, and 19 bases separated the two germline ends.